A single sample is the source of the 25 T cell receptor beta chains below, sequenced in a study of T cell responses to AZD1222 COVID-19 vaccine. This table comes from immunoSEQ multiplex PCR, and its TCRdb copy is limited to in-frame clones, with some not included. The table includes about 150,000 clones, over 75% detected once. The specimen comprised peripheral blood, sampled on day 0 of AZD1222 vaccination. These TCRs come from an adult in good health.

V is TRBV11-3 and J is TRBJ2-1; no clear D gene. Per germline, CDR1 SGHNT and CDR2 YENEEA. The CDR3 extends over 15 amino acids. Deletions cut 5 bases from V and 5 bases from J, with 16 bases between. The CDR3, as DNA: TGTGCCAGCAGCCGCGTGAGCAGTTTCCACAATGAGCAGTTCTTC. This gives the protein CASSRVSSFHNEQFF.

The chain links TRBV10-1 to TRBJ2-1, with D possibly matching TRBD2 (6 bases). The V gene lost 6 bases and the J gene lost 3 bases, with 15 bases spanning the gap. Germline V gene lookup returns CDR1 WNHNN and CDR2 SYGVQD (reference sequence). This CDR3 is 15 amino acids long. The CDR3 region has the DNA TGCGCCAGCAGACCCCTAGCGACTCACTACAATGAGCAGTTCTTC. Residues: CASRPLATHYNEQFF.

V usage is TRBV19 and J usage is TRBJ1-1; tentatively, D is TRBD1 (6 bases). V was cut by 6 bases and J by 1 base, with 9 bases left in between. Germline CDR1 reads LNHDA; CDR2 reads SQIVND (reference sequence). This CDR3 is built from 13 residues. The CDR3 sequence is CASSPQGNTEAFF. The CDR3, as DNA: TGTGCCAGTAGCCCACAGGGGAACACTGAAGCTTTCTTT.

In the case of this clone: The junction does not match germline at one end; this may be a read error. The chain recombines TRBV7-6 with TRBJ1-4; 7 bases align to TRBD1. The CDR3 contains 19 residues. CDR1 SGHVS and CDR2 FNYEAQ come from the germline V gene. The CDR3 nucleotides read TGTGTCAGCAGCGCCCGCCGGGACAGAGACTTTGCAACTAATGAAAAACTGTTTTTT. It encodes CVSSARRDRDFATNEKLFF.

This chain's CDR3 is CASSPLGAPTDTQYF. CDR3 in DNA: TGTGCCAGCAGTCCCTTAGGGGCGCCCACAGATACGCAGTATTTT. The chain employs TRBV6-5 and TRBJ2-3; a possible D gene is TRBD1 (5 bases). CDR3 length: 15 amino acids. V lost 5 bases to trimming and J lost 2 bases, with 14 bases between them. The germline V gene encodes CDR1 MNHEY and CDR2 SVGAGI.

This chain joins TRBV4-3 and TRBJ2-7; TRBD2 agrees at 7 bases. V dropped 1 base and J dropped 2; count of bases not matched to a gene: 5. Germline CDR1 LGHNA, CDR2 YSLEER. CDR3 length equals 15 residues. The CDR3 coding sequence is TGCGCCAGCAGCCAAGGGTCTAGCGGCGCCTACGAGCAGTACTTC. This sequence encodes CASSQGSSGAYEQYF.

This chain links TRBV7-2 with TRBJ1-4, with D tentatively TRBD1 (5 bases). The CDR3 spans 16 residues. Germline lookup yields CDR1 SGHTA and CDR2 FQGNSA. Trimming took off 1 base at V and 3 bases at J, with 12 bases between the two ends. CDR3 in amino acids: CASSLGVGEANEKLFF. CDR3 DNA: TGTGCCAGCAGCTTAGGGGTGGGGGAGGCTAATGAAAAACTGTTTTTT.

The chain links TRBV30 to TRBJ2-3; D is undetermined. Germline V CDR1 and CDR2: GTSNPN, SVGIG (reference sequence). The CDR3 length is 16 residues. V lost 3 bases, J lost 5 bases, and 21 bases lay in between. The CDR3 DNA reads TGTGCCTGGAGAGGGATTAGTGGGGTGCCGGGAGATACGCAGTATTTT. Translating it yields CAWRGISGVPGDTQYF. Together with reference TRBV30 and TRBJ2-3, the CDR3 gives the full variable domain: SQTIHQWPATLVQPVGSPLSLECTVEGTSNPNLYWYRQAAGRGLQLLFYSVGIGQISSEVPQNLSASRPQDRQFILSSKKLLLSDSGFYLCAWRGISGVPGDTQYFGPGTRLTVL.

This chain's CDR3 is CASSLGSRGTLQETQYF. The CDR3, as DNA: TGTGCCAGCAGCTTAGGGTCGAGAGGGACCCTTCAAGAGACCCAGTACTTC. This chain joins TRBV7-8 and TRBJ2-5; D is perhaps TRBD1 or TRBD2 (5 bases each). The CDR3 covers 17 residues. Germline V lookup: CDR1 SGHVS, CDR2 FQNEAQ. Trimming cost V 1 base and J 2 bases, with 17 bases left between them.

About this clone: The sample carries other DNA sequences with the same CDR3. The chain employs TRBV5-1 and TRBJ2-5; D tentatively reads TRBD1 or TRBD2 (5 bases each). CDR3 length: 14 amino acids. CDR1 SGHRS and CDR2 YFSETQ come from the germline V gene. The V gene lost 0 bases and the J gene lost 5 bases, with 11 bases spanning the gap. The CDR3 loop is CASSLERGRETQYF. The CDR3 nucleotides read TGCGCCAGCAGCTTGGAGAGGGGACGGGAGACCCAGTACTTC.

The CDR3 reads CASSPTVSGRGEQFF. DNA of the CDR3: TGTGCCAGCAGTCCCACAGTTAGCGGGAGGGGTGAGCAGTTCTTC. The chain couples TRBV6-5 to TRBJ2-1; 11 nucleotides agree with TRBD2. Germline CDR1 and CDR2: MNHEY and SVGAGI. This CDR3 spans 15 amino acids. The V gene end was trimmed by 5 bases and the J gene end by 9 bases; junction bases not matched to a gene: 9.

The gene calls are TRBV24-1 and TRBJ2-3, with 9 bases lining up with TRBD1. The germline gives CDR1 KGHDR, CDR2 SFDVKD. V was pared by 2 bases and J by 7 bases, with 3 bases of the junction left unmatched. The CDR3 is 14 amino acids. CDR3: CATSDSQGANTQYF. DNA for the CDR3: TGTGCCACCAGTGATTCACAGGGGGCGAATACGCAGTATTTT.

The CDR3 protein is CASSPGQGAKAEAFF. CDR3 in DNA: TGTGCCAGCAGCCCCGGACAGGGGGCTAAAGCTGAAGCTTTCTTT. The chain is built from TRBV7-3 and TRBJ1-1, with 11 bases matching TRBD1. With V trimmed by 5 bases and J by 6 bases, 8 bases remained unmatched. Germline V gene lookup returns CDR1 SGHTA and CDR2 FQGTGA. The CDR3 contains 15 residues.

The chain recombines TRBV9 with TRBJ2-1; 7 nucleotides agree with TRBD2. V lost 6 bases, J lost 0 bases, and 6 bases stayed unmatched. Germline CDR1 reads SGDLS; CDR2 reads YYNGEE. The CDR3 consists of 15 residues. This chain's CDR3 is CASTRAGSSYNEQFF. The CDR3 nucleotides are TGTGCCAGCACCCGAGCGGGGAGCTCCTACAATGAGCAGTTCTTC.

The chain carries TRBV12-3 or TRBV12-4 and TRBJ1-1, with unresolved D. V lost 1 base and J 5 bases, leaving 5 bases between the germline ends. This CDR3 has 12 residues. CDR3 sequence (DNA): TGTGCCAGCAGTTTAGGACAAACTGAAGCTTTCTTT. Residues: CASSLGQTEAFF.

This chain links TRBV6-5 with TRBJ1-1, with D maybe TRBD1 (5 bases). The CDR3 totals 14 residues. Germline assignment: CDR1 MNHEY and CDR2 SVGAGI. The V end lost 7 bases, the J end lost 6 bases, and 18 bases lay between the germline ends. The CDR3 DNA reads as TGTGCCAGCATTTTTGGGGCAGGGAAGTCTGAAGCTTTCTTT. It is translated as CASIFGAGKSEAFF.

The genes are TRBV20-1 and TRBJ2-7; the D is unclear. V dropped 3 bases and J dropped 4 bases, with 13 bases sitting between them. CDR1 is DFQATT, CDR2 SNEGSKA, per germline (reference sequence). This CDR3 region has 13 residues. The CDR3 loop reads CSASRQTKYEQYF. CDR3 nucleotide sequence: TGCAGTGCTAGTCGGCAGACCAAATACGAGCAGTACTTC.

The rearrangement links TRBV11-2 to TRBJ1-4, with D possibly TRBD1 on 6 matching bases. Germline loops: CDR1 SGHAT, CDR2 FQNNGV. With 1 base removed from V and 0 bases from J, the gap between germline ends came to 9 bases. There are 16 residues in the CDR3. CDR3 sequence (DNA): TGTGCCAGCAGCTTAGGGACAGCAGCAACTAATGAAAAACTGTTTTTT. Residues: CASSLGTAATNEKLFF.

J is TRBJ1-2 and V is TRBV15; 9 nucleotides align to TRBD1. After removal of 0 bases from V and 3 bases from J, the junction contained 5 bases not matched to a gene. The CDR3 consists of 16 residues. In germline, CDR1 is LNHNV, CDR2 YYDKDF (reference sequence). The CDR3 reads CATSRDLQGAHYGYTF. As DNA, the CDR3 is TGTGCCACCAGCAGAGACCTACAGGGGGCACACTATGGCTACACCTTC. Using reference TRBV15 and TRBJ1-2 for the parts outside the CDR3, the full variable domain is DAMVIQNPRYQVTQFGKPVTLSCSQTLNHNVMYWYQQKSSQAPKLLFHYYDKDFNNEADTPDNFQSRRPNTSFCFLDIRSPGLGDTAMYLCATSRDLQGAHYGYTFGSGTRLTVV.

This sequence joins TRBV4-3 and TRBJ2-7; D is ambiguous. The germline CDR1 and CDR2 sequences are LGHNA and YSLEER. The CDR3 runs to 14 residues. Trimming cost V 3 bases and J 0 bases, with 9 bases left between them. CDR3 coding DNA: TGCGCCAGCAGCCATACGGTACTCTCCTACGAGCAGTACTTC. It specifies CASSHTVLSYEQYF.

On this clone itself: An end of the junction does not agree with germline; a read error may underlie this. The J gene is TRBJ2-3, the V gene TRBV7-3, with 9 bases matching TRBD1. Germline CDR1 reads SGHTA; CDR2 reads FQGTGA. This CDR3 spans 11 amino acids. The CDR3 DNA reads as TGTGCCAGTAGTACCGGGACAGGGATTAGTTTT. Protein sequence: CASSTGTGISF.

The genes are TRBV19 and TRBJ1-5; D unclear. From germline, CDR1 is LNHDA and CDR2 SQIVND (reference sequence). This CDR3 spans 13 amino acids. Trimming stripped 1 base from V and 5 bases from J, with 6 bases between. For the CDR3, the DNA is TGTGCCAGTAGTATAGGTGCGTATCAGCCCCAGCATTTT. This sequence encodes CASSIGAYQPQHF.

The V and J genes are TRBV27 and TRBJ1-4; D gene unclear. Per the germline V gene, CDR1 is MNHEY and CDR2 is SMNVEV (reference sequence). V lost 5 bases, J lost 5 bases, and 9 bases lay in between. The CDR3 is made up of 13 amino acids. Here the CDR3 reads CASSPDLNEKLFF. The DNA of the CDR3 is TGTGCCAGCAGTCCTGACCTAAATGAAAAACTGTTTTTT.

This chain joins TRBV3-1 (or the pseudogene TRBV3-2) and TRBJ2-7; D is possibly TRBD2 (5 bases). The germline CDR1 and CDR2 sequences are LGHDT and YNNKEL (reference sequence). The V end was cut by 3 bases, the J end by 0 bases, with 18 bases between. CDR3 length: 17 residues. CDR3 DNA: TGTGCCAGCAGCCATTCCGGACTTTTGGGGAGCTCCTACGAGCAGTACTTC. It yields the protein CASSHSGLLGSSYEQYF.

The V and J genes are TRBV3-1 (or the pseudogene TRBV3-2) and TRBJ2-1, with TRBD2 as a possible D gene (6 bases). The germline V and J ends were trimmed by 1 base and 7 bases, with 11 bases remaining between them. Germline V gives CDR1 LGHDT, CDR2 YNNKEL (reference sequence). CDR3 length: 14 amino acids. The CDR3 loop reads CASSQGRAGNEQFF. CDR3 coding DNA: TGTGCCAGCAGCCAAGGGAGGGCGGGAAATGAGCAGTTCTTC.